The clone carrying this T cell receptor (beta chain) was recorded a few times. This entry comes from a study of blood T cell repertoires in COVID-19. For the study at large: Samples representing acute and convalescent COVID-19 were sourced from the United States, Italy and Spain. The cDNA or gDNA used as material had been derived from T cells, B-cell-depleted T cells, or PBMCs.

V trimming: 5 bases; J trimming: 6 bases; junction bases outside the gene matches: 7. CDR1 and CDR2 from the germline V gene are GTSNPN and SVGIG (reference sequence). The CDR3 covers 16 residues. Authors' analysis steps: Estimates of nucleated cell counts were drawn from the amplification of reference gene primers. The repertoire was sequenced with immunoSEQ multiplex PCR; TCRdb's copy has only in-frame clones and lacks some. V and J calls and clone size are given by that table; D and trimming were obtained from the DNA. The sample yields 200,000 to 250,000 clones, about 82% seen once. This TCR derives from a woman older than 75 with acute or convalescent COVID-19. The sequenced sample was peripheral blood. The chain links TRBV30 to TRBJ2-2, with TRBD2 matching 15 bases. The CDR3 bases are TGTGCCTGGCAAACCGGACTAGCGGGGGGGCCCGGGGAGCTGTTTTTT. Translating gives CAWQTGLAGGPGELFF. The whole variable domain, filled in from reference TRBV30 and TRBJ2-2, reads SQTIHQWPATLVQPVGSPLSLECTVEGTSNPNLYWYRQAAGRGLQLLFYSVGIGQISSEVPQNLSASRPQDRQFILSSKKLLLSDSGFYLCAWQTGLAGGPGELFFGEGSRLTVL.